This T cell receptor beta chain was profiled in a study of regulatory T cells in long-lasting Graves disease (dated by TCRdb to about 2021). Context from the whole study: Antithyroid drugs had been taken for less than 3 months by newly diagnosed Graves' disease patients. Persistent Graves' disease patients were compared with newly diagnosed Graves' disease patients by peripheral blood TCR sequencing and RNA sequencing. TCR sequencing covered about 13 persistent and around 20 newly diagnosed Graves' disease patients, 33 samples in total. The study was registered as a clinical trial and conducted in China.

General study outcomes and caveats: Because the primary lesion, thyroid tissue, could not be accessed, the study looked at peripheral blood alone. As a limitation, the authors acknowledged that the small sample size may reduce accuracy. TRBV28, TRBJ1-2 and TRBJ2-5 were preferentially used in persistent disease, while TRBV20-1 and TRBJ2-1 were favored in newly diagnosed disease. Lower TCR Shannon entropy and fewer highly expanded clones were observed in persistent Graves' disease patients than in newly diagnosed patients, which suggested clonal expansion. Persistent patients shared more public clonotypes among themselves (around 3,000) than newly diagnosed patients did (about 970). Only the TCR beta chain was sequenced and analyzed.

Cut back by 6 bases and 6 bases, the V and J ends lie 17 bases apart. The CDR3 has 15 amino acids, counting the end cysteine and phenylalanine. The DNA shown is the 45-base CDR3, in frame from base 1. The germline V gene encodes CDR1 SNHLY and CDR2 FYNNEI. Read against the paper, the sample's time point label means: newly diagnosed GD, antithyroid drugs for less than 3 months. For both TCR sequencing and RNA sequencing, RNA was extracted from PBMCs using TRIzol. Graves' disease was diagnosed according to American Thyroid Association guidelines. Patients for the study were recruited at an endocrinology department in Xi'an, China. Each patient gave about 9.1 milliliters of peripheral blood, collected in an EDTA anticoagulant tube. Ficoll Paque Plus density gradient separation was used to isolate PBMCs, and no further T cell sorting was done. RNA quality was checked with an Agilent 2100 Bioanalyzer and agarose gel, and concentration with a NanoDrop 2000.

The library was generated by multiplex PCR. The sequencer was an Illumina HiSeq 4000. CDR3 regions were amplified by Arm-PCR with iRepertoire HTBI primers to construct TCR beta libraries. PCR products were gel purified before sequencing. The paper's data handling went like this. Gene usage analysis of CDR3 amino acid clonotypes relied on the roughly 60 TRBV and about 15 TRBJ segments identified across samples. Filtered high-quality paired reads were merged into contigs using COPE and FqMerger. BLAST was used to align contigs to IMGT TRBV, TRBD and TRBJ reference genes, and CDR3 was defined according to IMGT. Any clonotype with a frequency above 0.1% was counted as a highly expanded clone. Shannon entropy was used to measure repertoire diversity, and the Gini coefficient was used to measure V-J evenness. Clonotypes shared by more than one individual were considered public. TCRdb reworked the public reads: Q25 trimming with fastp, MiXCR clone assembly, productive beta chains retained. For every CDR3 protein sequence, its rows merge into one entry that carries the most common genes and DNA. In this record, the V and J calls reflect TCRdb's handling and not the investigators' own analysis. The sample yields a few hundred thousand distinct CDR3 sequences; around 15% were counted once. Of the sample, about 15% is held by the ten largest clones.

Note on this clonotype: Which antigen it targets is not known. It has no much larger one-base neighbor in the sample; base qualities were not kept.

A further study also used this sample, focusing on T cells in Graves' hyperthyroidism and ophthalmopathy. Per that second paper: Graves' hyperthyroidism was defined as stable when no progression to ophthalmopathy occurred over 18 months of follow-up. The hyperthyroidism patients were between 18 and 65 years old and newly diagnosed, with a disease duration of less than 2 months. Any patient with an uncontrolled infection, another autoimmune disease, pregnancy or lactation was excluded. Clinical symptoms, serum thyroxine and TRAb, thyroid ultrasound, and orbital computed tomography formed the basis for the diagnoses. The TCR CDR3 was subjected to a first round of RT-PCR using the HTBI primer set and the Qiagen OneStep RT-PCR kit. Most expanded thyroid clonotypes (frequency above 0.001) were also found in blood, which suggests that blood repertoires may mirror thyroid immune responses. In cross-validation, a model built on a 13 V-J signature told ophthalmopathy apart from stable hyperthyroidism with approximately 91% sensitivity and 81% to 82% specificity, and in testing the same model reached 80%/75%. In validation, the model predicted progression to ophthalmopathy with approximately 71% sensitivity and less than 80% specificity, a median of 6.5 months before onset. A discovery cohort of roughly 96 patients, roughly 43 with Graves' ophthalmopathy and 55 to 60 with stable Graves' hyperthyroidism, was used to find distinguishing TCR V-J signatures. Whether ophthalmopathy could be predicted prospectively was tested in an independent validation cohort made up of approximately 19 hyperthyroidism patients plus 17 patients who later progressed to ophthalmopathy. The roughly 94 discovery patients were randomly divided into training and test sets at a 7:3 ratio. Thyroid tissue and blood T-cell repertoires from about six Graves' hyperthyroidism patients were also compared in the study. Once sampling was done, hyperthyroidism patients were given methimazole at a starting dose of 30 mg daily, whereas ophthalmopathy patients were given high-dose intravenous methylprednisolone. The libraries were constructed in a second round of multiplex PCR and then size-selected and purified. Paired-end sequencing of the libraries was performed with 100 bp reads on an Illumina HiSeq2000. Raw data were processed with SOAPnuke, discarding reads with adapters, uncalled bases, mean Phred below 15, or no exact constant-primer or identifier match. COPE v1.2.5 was used to merge the high-quality paired reads, and each unique nucleotide sequence was defined as a clonotype. MiTCR v1.1 was used to align clonotypes to the IMGT TRBV, TRBD and TRBJ reference segments. Only V-J combinations with frequency above 0.0001, covering 99.2% of repertoires, were analysed. The TCS score was defined as F50 (clonal expansion) divided by E x V (chaos), with BLOSUM62-based TCRdist calculated between CDR3 peptides within each V-J. Welch's t-statistics and random forest reduced around 510 V-J features to 10 to 15, which were used in a naive Bayes classifier (R e1071). No statistical method was used to fix the sample size in advance, and group allocation was not hidden from the investigators. According to the paper, TCR Vbeta CDR3 sequencing was carried out on over 130 peripheral blood samples, which came from 40 to 45 ophthalmopathy, under 85 hyperthyroidism and about 17 progressor patients.

The sequence derives from a woman aged 45-59 years with Graves disease. Donor details come from another sample of the same person, matched by shared clones. The sequences come from peripheral blood mononuclear cells (PBMCs), collected at new diagnosis, from a patient treated with antithyroid drugs. This sequence uses TRBV2 and TRBJ2-2, and TRBD2 may be the D gene, going by 6 matching bases. In nucleotide form, the sequence is TGTGCCAGCAGGCCCCCGGGGGAAGGGGCCGGGGAGCTGTTTTTT. The resulting protein is CASRPPGEGAGELFF.